Listed below are T cell receptor beta chains from one sample, sequenced in a study of cytomegalovirus exposure and HLA in healthy donors. Data came from immunoSEQ multiplex PCR; TCRdb stores just in-frame clones and leaves some out. Of about 160,000 clones in the sample, 80% were seen once. Sequenced sample: PBMCs. These TCRs come from a man aged 25-40 years in good health and CMV-seronegative. Both conserved end residues are part of each CDR3. The D gene is left open where the match is weak. The size field is filled for only some rows; it gives once, few, many or a size class.

J	V	D	size	CDR3	DNA
TRBJ1-5	TRBV4-3	TRBD1	-	CASSQVPGGSQPQHF	TGCGCCAGCAGCCAAGTACCAGGGGGCTCTCAGCCCCAGCATTTT
TRBJ2-7	TRBV7-3	-	once	CASSLFEQGHDEQYF	TGTGCCAGCAGCTTATTCGAACAGGGACACGACGAGCAGTACTTC
TRBJ2-2	TRBV5-1	TRBD2	-	CASSFFRRESIGELFF	TGCGCCAGCAGCTTCTTTCGGCGGGAGTCGATCGGGGAGCTGTTTTTT
TRBJ2-5	TRBV6-1	TRBD2	few	CASSEAGGWETQYF	TGTGCCAGCAGTGAGGCGGGGGGTTGGGAGACCCAGTACTTC
TRBJ2-4	TRBV7-2	TRBD2	-	CASRYGNGGMYF	TGTGCCAGCAGATATGGTAACGGGGGGATGTACTTC
TRBJ2-3	TRBV5-1	-	-	CASSLAVKGGTDTQYF	TGCGCCAGCAGCTTGGCCGTTAAGGGGGGCACAGATACGCAGTATTTT
TRBJ1-2	TRBV7-9	TRBD1	few	CASSLPQGVDYTF	TGTGCCAGCAGCTTGCCACAGGGGGTGGACTACACCTTC
TRBJ1-2	TRBV20-1	-	once	CSGQGYGYTF	TGCAGTGGGCAGGGCTATGGCTACACCTTC
TRBJ1-2	TRBV19	TRBD1	-	CASSPPDRGLPFNYGYTF	TGTGCCAGTAGTCCCCCCGACAGGGGGCTACCGTTTAACTATGGCTACACCTTC
TRBJ2-3	TRBV7-8	TRBD2	-	CASSLAIQGLPLAGSTDTQYF	TGTGCCAGCAGCTTAGCGATACAGGGCCTCCCACTAGCGGGTTCCACAGATACGCAGTATTTT
TRBJ1-5	TRBV27	-	-	CASSPINQPQHF	TGTGCCAGCAGTCCCATTAATCAGCCCCAGCATTTT
TRBJ1-4	TRBV6-5	-	few	CASSSGANEKLFF	TGTGCCAGCAGTTCAGGGGCGAATGAAAAACTGTTTTTT
TRBJ2-1	TRBV21-1	-	-	CASSLTSGGPNEQFF	TGTGCCAGCAGCCTTACTAGCGGGGGACCCAATGAGCAGTTCTTC
TRBJ2-7	TRBV4-3	TRBD1	-	CASSPGRGQGEQYF	TGCGCCAGCAGCCCAGGAAGGGGGCAGGGCGAGCAGTACTTC
TRBJ1-4	TRBV25-1	-	-	CASSEVRGGNEKLFF	TGTGCCAGCAGTGAAGTTCGGGGGGGGAATGAAAAACTGTTTTTT
TRBJ2-7	TRBV5-4	-	few	CASRRLGGDEQYF	TGTGCCAGCCGCCGCTTAGGGGGAGACGAGCAGTACTTC
TRBJ1-2	TRBV28	TRBD1	-	CASSLRTGDGYTF	TGTGCCAGCAGTCTACGGACAGGGGACGGCTACACCTTC
TRBJ2-2	TRBV6-5	-	-	CASSYIKNTGELFF	TGTGCCAGCAGTTACATCAAGAACACCGGGGAGCTGTTTTTT
TRBJ1-2	TRBV4-2	-	-	CASSQDSSSYGYTF	TGTGCCAGCAGCCAAGACAGTTCAAGCTATGGCTACACCTTC
TRBJ1-2	TRBV6-1	-	-	CASSEELRGSKGYTF	TGTGCCAGCAGTGAAGAGCTTCGAGGGTCGAAGGGCTACACCTTC
TRBJ2-3	TRBV7-3	-	-	CASSSSTDTQYF	TGTGCCAGCAGCTCTAGCACAGATACGCAGTATTTT
TRBJ2-1	TRBV29-1	TRBD2	few	CSGQTSGGNEQFF	TGCAGCGGCCAAACTAGCGGGGGGAATGAGCAGTTCTTC
TRBJ1-1	TRBV5-6	-	-	CASSLFAGARNTEAFF	TGTGCCAGCAGCTTGTTTGCAGGGGCTCGAAACACTGAAGCTTTCTTT
TRBJ2-7	TRBV30	TRBD1	-	CAWIPEDRGHGQYF	TGTGCCTGGATCCCGGAGGACAGGGGCCATGGGCAGTACTTC
TRBJ1-3	TRBV15	-	-	CATSREATGIGNTIYF	TGTGCCACCAGCAGAGAGGCAACAGGGATTGGAAACACCATATATTTT
TRBJ2-7	TRBV7-3	TRBD2	-	CASSLGTSAFYEQYF	TGTGCCAGCAGCTTAGGGACTAGCGCGTTCTACGAGCAGTACTTC
TRBJ2-3	TRBV7-8	TRBD1	few	CASSPHTGVTQYF	TGTGCCAGCAGCCCCCACACAGGGGTTACGCAGTATTTT
TRBJ2-1	TRBV5-3	-	few	CARSLRPSSVHEQFF	TGTGCCAGAAGCTTGAGACCTAGTAGCGTCCATGAGCAGTTCTTC
TRBJ1-1	TRBV7-8	-	once	CASSFLSQGAEAFF	TGTGCCAGCAGCTTCCTTTCACAGGGAGCAGAAGCTTTCTTT
TRBJ1-1	TRBV28	-	-	CASSLLVGGEYTEAFF	TGTGCCAGCAGTCTCCTGGTGGGGGGAGAATACACTGAAGCTTTCTTT
TRBJ2-7	TRBV9	TRBD2	-	CASSEGLAGAAYF	TGTGCCAGCAGCGAAGGACTAGCGGGAGCTGCGTACTTC
TRBJ2-7	TRBV27	-	-	CASSPLSGLSYEQYF	TGTGCCAGCAGTCCTCTGAGTGGACTCTCCTACGAGCAGTACTTC
TRBJ1-2	TRBV5-1	-	few	CASSQAGDRGYTF	TGCGCCAGCAGCCAAGCAGGGGACCGTGGCTACACCTTC
TRBJ1-5	TRBV6-6	TRBD1	-	CASRNRGQEPQHF	TGTGCCAGCAGGAACAGGGGGCAGGAGCCCCAGCATTTT
TRBJ1-6	TRBV25-1	TRBD1	-	CASSGTGNSPLHF	TGTGCCAGTTCTGGGACAGGGAATTCACCCCTCCACTTT
TRBJ2-7	TRBV5-1	TRBD1	-	CASSLAVQGAPDEQYF	TGCGCCAGCAGCTTGGCCGTACAGGGGGCGCCGGACGAGCAGTACTTC
TRBJ1-2	TRBV5-6	-	-	CASSSTGIRGYTF	TGTGCCAGCAGCTCCACAGGTATACGTGGCTACACCTTC
TRBJ1-1	TRBV14	TRBD1	-	CASTATGSGTEAFF	TGTGCCAGCACCGCGACAGGGTCGGGCACTGAAGCTTTCTTT
TRBJ2-7	TRBV10-3	TRBD1	-	CAISEGQGAREQYF	TGTGCCATCAGTGAGGGACAGGGGGCGAGGGAGCAGTACTTC
TRBJ2-3	TRBV11-2	-	-	CASTTNGVGPDTQYF	TGTGCCAGCACCACCAACGGGGTTGGACCAGATACGCAGTATTTT
TRBJ1-6	TRBV28	-	-	CASSPPRLINSPLHF	TGTGCCAGCAGCCCCCCCAGGCTGATTAATTCACCCCTCCACTTT
TRBJ2-7	TRBV6-5	TRBD1	-	CASCHRGPAYEQYF	TGTGCCAGCTGCCACAGGGGGCCGGCGTACGAGCAGTACTTC
TRBJ2-7	TRBV28	-	-	CASTRTATYEQYF	TGTGCCAGCACACGGACAGCGACCTACGAGCAGTACTTC
TRBJ2-2	TRBV19	TRBD2	-	CASSISGGFNTGELFF	TGTGCCAGTAGTATCAGCGGGGGCTTTAACACCGGGGAGCTGTTTTTT
TRBJ2-7	TRBV5-1	-	-	CASRHRGYEQYF	TGCGCCAGCAGGCATCGAGGGTACGAGCAGTACTTC